What follows are 25 T cell receptor beta chains derived from one specimen sequenced in a study of T cells after yellow fever vaccination. TCRdb independently ran MiXCR on the 5' RACE reads; one entry per CDR3 protein. Of 200,000 to 300,000 distinct CDR3 sequences listed, approximately 13% are singletons. The sample was CD4+ T cells sorted from PBMCs, taken 45 days after the yellow fever booster vaccination. The source is a man aged 25 to 40 who received the YFV17D yellow fever vaccine.

The chain joins TRBV7-3 to TRBJ2-7; D is possibly TRBD1 (6 bases). The V end lost 5 bases, the J end lost 3 bases, and 17 bases lay between the germline ends. This CDR3 spans 15 amino acids. Germline assignment: CDR1 SGHTA and CDR2 FQGTGA. CDR3 bases: TGTGCCAGCAGCGTTCAAACAGGGAGTGGCTACGAGCAGTACTTC. Amino acids: CASSVQTGSGYEQYF. Based on the CDR3 plus reference TRBV7-3 and TRBJ2-7, the full variable domain is GAGVSQTPSNKVTEKGKYVELRCDPISGHTALYWYRQSLGQGPEFLIYFQGTGAADDSGLPNDRFFAVRPEGSVSTLKIQRTERGDSAVYLCASSVQTGSGYEQYFGPGTRLTVT.

This clonotype was found a few times. The chain is built from TRBV7-2 and TRBJ2-1, with D perhaps matching TRBD2 (6 bases). V was cut by 0 bases and J by 4 bases, with 10 bases left in between. The CDR3 is made up of 15 amino acids. Germline lookup yields CDR1 SGHTA and CDR2 FQGNSA. In DNA form, the CDR3 reads TGTGCCAGCAGCTTAGCGGGGGACTTATACAATGAGCAGTTCTTC. It specifies CASSLAGDLYNEQFF. Using reference TRBV7-2 and TRBJ2-1 for the parts outside the CDR3, the full variable domain is GAGVSQSPSNKVTEKGKDVELRCDPISGHTALYWYRQSLGQGLEFLIYFQGNSAPDKSGLPSDRFSAERTGGSVSTLTIQRTQQEDSAVYLCASSLAGDLYNEQFFGPGTRLTVL.

This clonotype was seen more than once but under ten times. The chain is built from TRBV28 and TRBJ2-5; D call uncertain. Germline assignment: CDR1 MDHEN and CDR2 SYDVKM. The CDR3 covers 11 residues. V was shortened by 7 bases and J by 1 base, with 4 bases between the two germline ends. This chain's CDR3 is CASTGQETQYF. CDR3 coding DNA: TGTGCCAGCACGGGCCAAGAGACCCAGTACTTC.

V is TRBV5-1 and J is TRBJ2-5, with D unresolved. The CDR3 loop spans 15 amino acids. CDR1 is SGHRS, CDR2 YFSETQ, per germline. V shed 0 bases and J shed 4 bases, with 13 bases lying between them. The CDR3 coding sequence is TGCGCCAGCAGCTTGGGAGTCGGCAGTGGAGAGACCCAGTACTTC. The encoded protein is CASSLGVGSGETQYF.

V usage is TRBV7-7 and J usage is TRBJ1-4; D gene unclear. V was clipped by 5 bases and J by 7 bases, with 17 bases between them. Germline V lookup: CDR1 SSHAT, CDR2 FNYEAQ (reference sequence). The CDR3 sequence is 15 residues long. CDR3 DNA sequence: TGTGCCAGCAGCAGAACGTCAGAAACGGGTGAAAAACTGTTTTTT. It specifies CASSRTSETGEKLFF.

This clonotype came up many times. V is TRBV5-1 and J is TRBJ2-6; D is unclear. The CDR3 sequence is 18 residues long. CDR1 is SGHRS and CDR2 is YFSETQ in the germline V gene. V was shortened by 0 bases and J by 0 bases, with 13 bases between the two germline ends. CDR3 in amino acids: CASSLGHSSHSGANVLTF. Written as DNA, the CDR3 is TGCGCCAGCAGCTTGGGACACAGCTCACACTCTGGGGCCAACGTCCTGACTTTC.

This clonotype was seen a handful of times. J is TRBJ2-5 and V is TRBV10-2, with 11 bases that match TRBD2. In germline, CDR1 is WSHSY, CDR2 SAAADI. This CDR3 spans 15 amino acids. V lost 2 bases and J lost 5; bases outside the gene matches: 4. Here the CDR3 reads CASSEISGGEETQYF. The CDR3 DNA reads as TGCGCCAGCAGTGAGATTAGCGGGGGGGAGGAGACCCAGTACTTC.

A single count supports this clonotype. The CDR3 does not end in the conserved phenylalanine or tryptophan, so this is likely a read error. The chain is built from TRBV6-1 and TRBJ2-1; 7 bases line up with TRBD2. CDR3 length: 16 amino acids. The germline CDR1 and CDR2 sequences are MNHNS and SASEGT. V shed 8 bases and J 5 bases; nucleotides not matched to a gene: 15. CDR3 bases: TGTGCCAGCCGGGGATGGGGGGGACTACAAAACAATGAGCAGTTCTTA. It yields the protein CASRGWGGLQNNEQFL.

This sequence joins TRBV9 and TRBJ2-2, with TRBD1 matching over 7 bases. The CDR3 is 16 residues long. From germline, CDR1 is SGDLS and CDR2 YYNGEE. With V trimmed by 4 bases and J by 2 bases, 8 bases remained unmatched. Here the CDR3 reads CASSQSTGRNTGELFF. In DNA, the CDR3 is TGTGCCAGCAGCCAATCGACAGGGAGAAACACCGGGGAGCTGTTTTTT.

V gene TRBV3-1 combines with J gene TRBJ2-1, with 10 bases lining up with TRBD2. Germline V gene lookup returns CDR1 LGHDT and CDR2 YNNKEL (reference sequence). CDR3 length: 19 amino acids. Losses at the gene ends were 0 bases for V and 1 base for J; bases not matched to a gene: 9. The DNA of the CDR3 is TGTGCCAGCAGCCAAGAGGGGTTGCTAGCGGGAGTGTCCTACAATGAGCAGTTCTTC. Residues: CASSQEGLLAGVSYNEQFF.

V is TRBV6-2 or TRBV6-3 and J is TRBJ2-1; 7 bases are a match to TRBD2. Per germline, CDR1 MNHEY and CDR2 SVGEGT. The trim removed 7 bases at V and 8 bases at J, leaving 14 bases unmatched. The CDR3 consists of 15 residues. CDR3 in DNA: TGTGCCAGCAACGGGAGGAGGGCCAGAGGAGATGAGCAGTTCTTC. This gives the protein CASNGRRARGDEQFF.

J is TRBJ2-3 and V is TRBV28; 8 nucleotides align to TRBD2. The CDR3 has 14 residues. CDR1 MDHEN and CDR2 SYDVKM come from the germline V gene. Unmatched junction bases numbered 11, after V lost 8 bases and J lost 7 bases. The CDR3 loop is CASRRGGEANTQYF. CDR3 in DNA: TGTGCCAGCCGACGGGGGGGGGAAGCGAATACGCAGTATTTT.

CDR3 nucleotides: TGTGCCAGCACCATCGGGCCCGGCAAGGGGGAGACCCAGTACTTC. Protein sequence: CASTIGPGKGETQYF. The chain has TRBV7-2 and TRBJ2-5; tentatively, D is TRBD1 (5 bases). There are 15 residues in the CDR3. Between the trimmed V and J ends, which lost 7 bases and 5 bases, there was a span of 20 bases. Per germline, CDR1 SGHTA and CDR2 FQGNSA.

The J gene is TRBJ2-3, the V gene TRBV7-2; 9 bases align to TRBD2. CDR3 length: 16 amino acids. Germline CDR1 reads SGHTA; CDR2 reads FQGNSA. Losses at the gene ends were 5 bases for V and 2 bases for J; bases not matched to a gene: 8. The chain's CDR3 is CASSLYSGSYTDTQYF. CDR3 in DNA: TGTGCCAGCAGCCTCTATAGCGGGAGTTACACAGATACGCAGTATTTT. The whole variable domain, remainder taken from reference TRBV7-2 and TRBJ2-3, is GAGVSQSPSNKVTEKGKDVELRCDPISGHTALYWYRQSLGQGLEFLIYFQGNSAPDKSGLPSDRFSAERTGGSVSTLTIQRTQQEDSAVYLCASSLYSGSYTDTQYFGPGTRLTVL.

This clonotype has a count of ten or more. This chain uses TRBV24-1 with TRBJ2-5; TRBD2 aligns across 8 bases. The J segment lost 0 bases and the V segment lost 4 bases, leaving 3 bases of the junction unmatched. This CDR3 is built from 15 residues. CDR1 KGHDR and CDR2 SFDVKD come from the germline V gene. In nucleotides, the CDR3 is TGTGCCACCAGTGAGAGCGGGAGAAACCAAGAGACCCAGTACTTC. Amino acid sequence: CATSESGRNQETQYF.

This clonotype was counted a few times. One junction end does not reproduce the germline sequence, and a read error may be involved. The rearrangement uses TRBV7-7 and TRBJ2-5; D assignment may be TRBD1 or TRBD2 (5 bases each). Germline-derived CDR1 and CDR2 are SSHAT and FNYEAQ (reference sequence). The CDR3 is 14 residues long. In DNA form, the CDR3 reads TGTGCTAGCAGCTTGGATGAGGGGCGAGAGACCCAGTACTTC. Its translation is CASSLDEGRETQYF.

This clonotype occurred once. The chain carries TRBV18 and TRBJ2-7; TRBD1 aligns across 8 bases. This CDR3 region has 14 residues. Germline V lookup: CDR1 KGHSH, CDR2 LQKENI. V was clipped by 4 bases and J by 3 bases; unmatched bases: 5. The CDR3 region is CASSRTTGGYEQYF. DNA of the CDR3: TGTGCCAGCTCACGGACTACAGGGGGCTACGAGCAGTACTTC.

There are many counts of this clonotype. This sequence joins TRBV6-5 and TRBJ2-7; D remains ambiguous. CDR3 length: 12 residues. Germline CDR1 and CDR2: MNHEY and SVGAGI. Trimming took 3 bases from V and 3 from J, leaving 6 bases between them. The CDR3 sequence is CASSYTGYEQYF. The CDR3 nucleotides read TGTGCCAGCAGTTATACCGGCTACGAGCAGTACTTC.

The CDR3, as DNA: TGTGCCAGTAGTGTAACCGGGACTAGCGGAATATACAATGAGCAGTTCTTC. It encodes CASSVTGTSGIYNEQFF. This rearrangement joins TRBV19 to TRBJ2-1; 11 bases match TRBD2. Germline CDR1 is LNHDA and CDR2 is SQIVND (reference sequence). The V and J ends lost 5 bases and 4 bases, in that order; junction bases with no gene match: 10. The CDR3 has 17 residues.

This clonotype has only a few counts. The chain has TRBV24-1 and TRBJ2-2, with 10 bases that match TRBD1. Germline V CDR1 and CDR2: KGHDR, SFDVKD. This CDR3 is built from 15 residues. V gave up 4 bases and J gave up 8 bases; unmatched junction bases: 6. The CDR3 region has the DNA TGTGCCACCAGTGAAACCCGGGACAGGGGAGGGGAGCTGTTTTTT. It codes for CATSETRDRGGELFF.

The chain links TRBV29-1 to TRBJ2-3; tentative D call: TRBD2 (6 bases). Germline V lookup: CDR1 SQVTM, CDR2 ANQGSEA. Deletions cut 3 bases from V and 6 bases from J, with 19 bases between. The CDR3 loop spans 15 amino acids. Here the CDR3 reads CSVDGVWRDGDTQYF. The CDR3 DNA follows: TGCAGCGTTGACGGGGTGTGGAGGGACGGGGATACGCAGTATTTT.

This clonotype has just a few counts. The rearrangement joins TRBV12-3 or TRBV12-4 to TRBJ2-7; the D is unclear. This CDR3 contains 15 residues. Trimming cost V 2 bases and J 0 bases, with 11 bases left between them. The chain's CDR3 is CASSLRQLNSYEQYF. CDR3 in DNA: TGTGCCAGCAGTTTAAGGCAGCTTAACTCCTACGAGCAGTACTTC.

This rearrangement joins TRBV6-5 to TRBJ1-6; D might be TRBD1 (5 bases). The CDR3 has 16 amino acids. Germline CDR1 MNHEY, CDR2 SVGAGI. Trimming shortened V by 0 bases and J by 7 bases, and 13 bases separated the two germline ends. The CDR3 DNA is TGTGCCAGCAGTTACTCCCGACAGACAGTAAATTCACCCCTCCACTTT. Translated, it gives CASSYSRQTVNSPLHF.

This chain uses TRBV29-1 with TRBJ1-1; 7 bases line up with TRBD1. Germline V CDR1 and CDR2: SQVTM, ANQGSEA. Trimming at V came to 4 bases and at J to 0 bases, leaving 8 bases not matched to a gene. The CDR3 extends over 15 amino acids. DNA for the CDR3: TGCAGCGTTGTTATAGGGGGCCACTTGAACACTGAAGCTTTCTTT. Translation gives CSVVIGGHLNTEAFF.

The J gene is TRBJ1-2, the V gene TRBV15, with D uncertain. The length of the CDR3 is 15 residues. V lost 1 base to trimming and J lost 2 bases, with 11 bases between them. Germline CDR1 reads LNHNV; CDR2 reads YYDKDF (reference sequence). CDR3 in DNA: TGTGCCACCAGCAGAGGTGGCCCAGCAAACTATGGCTACACCTTC. Translation: CATSRGGPANYGYTF. Combining the CDR3 with reference TRBV15 and TRBJ1-2 gives the whole variable domain DAMVIQNPRYQVTQFGKPVTLSCSQTLNHNVMYWYQQKSSQAPKLLFHYYDKDFNNEADTPDNFQSRRPNTSFCFLDIRSPGLGDTAMYLCATSRGGPANYGYTFGSGTRLTVV.